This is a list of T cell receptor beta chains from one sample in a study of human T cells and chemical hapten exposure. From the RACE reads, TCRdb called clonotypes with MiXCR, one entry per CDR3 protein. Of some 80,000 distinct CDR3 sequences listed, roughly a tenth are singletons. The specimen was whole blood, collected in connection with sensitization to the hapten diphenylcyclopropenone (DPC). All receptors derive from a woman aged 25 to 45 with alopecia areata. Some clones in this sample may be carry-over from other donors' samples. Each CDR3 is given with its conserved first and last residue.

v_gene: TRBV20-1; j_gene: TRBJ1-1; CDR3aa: CSARGLQGKLAEAFF
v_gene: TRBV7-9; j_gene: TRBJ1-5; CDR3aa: CASSLGGAQHF
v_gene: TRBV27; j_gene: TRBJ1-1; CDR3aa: CASSLSQANTEAFF
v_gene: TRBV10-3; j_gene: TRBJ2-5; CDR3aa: CAISGTQSETQYF
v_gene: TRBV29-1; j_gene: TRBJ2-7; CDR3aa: CSVARSGTGGYEQYF
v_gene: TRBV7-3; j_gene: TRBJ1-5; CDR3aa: CALSGLYFNQPQHF
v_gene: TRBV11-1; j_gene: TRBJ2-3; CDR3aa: CASSGGLAGGPRVGTDTQYF
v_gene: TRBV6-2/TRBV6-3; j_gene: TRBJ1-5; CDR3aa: CASKDDNQPQHF
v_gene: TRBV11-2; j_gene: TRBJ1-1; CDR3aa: CASSLSRMNTEAFF
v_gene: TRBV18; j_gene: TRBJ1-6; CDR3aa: CASSQSDRVSSLHF
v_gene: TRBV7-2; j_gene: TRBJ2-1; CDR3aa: CASSWGSGVSYNEQFF
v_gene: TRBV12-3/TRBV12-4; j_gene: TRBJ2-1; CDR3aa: CASSPTTSGMDEQFF
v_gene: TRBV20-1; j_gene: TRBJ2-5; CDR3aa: CSAKRQPQETQYF
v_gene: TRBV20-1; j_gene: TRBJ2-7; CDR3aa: CSAAVLASAYEQYF
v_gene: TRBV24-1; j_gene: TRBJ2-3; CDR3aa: CATSDLEVAGVRGTQYF
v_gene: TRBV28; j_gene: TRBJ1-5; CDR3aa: CASSRDSNQPQHF
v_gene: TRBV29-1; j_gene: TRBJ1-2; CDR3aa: CSVEEPGDYGYTF
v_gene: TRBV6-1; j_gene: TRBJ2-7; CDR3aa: CASSEVSRSYEQYF
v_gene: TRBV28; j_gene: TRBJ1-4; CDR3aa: CASSRSVGEKLFF
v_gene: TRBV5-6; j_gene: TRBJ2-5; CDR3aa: CASIYPGGQQETQYF
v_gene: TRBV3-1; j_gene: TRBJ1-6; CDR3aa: CASRHAQGGNSPLHF
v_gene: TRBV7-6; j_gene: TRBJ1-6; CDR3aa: CASSLAPRQGYNSPLHF
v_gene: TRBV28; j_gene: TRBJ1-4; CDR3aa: CASSPRSEKLFF
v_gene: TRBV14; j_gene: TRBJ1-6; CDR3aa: CASSKTGTSPLHF
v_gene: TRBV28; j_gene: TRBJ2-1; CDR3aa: CASSLFKRGVTEQFF
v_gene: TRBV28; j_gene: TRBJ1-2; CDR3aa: CASRLRPPDLTRNYGYTF
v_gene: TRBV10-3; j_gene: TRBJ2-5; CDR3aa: CAISIGAEETQYF
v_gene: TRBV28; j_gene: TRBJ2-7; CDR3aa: CASSPSQQGKIYEQYF